This TCR beta chain stems from a study of cytomegalovirus exposure and HLA in healthy donors. 13 Jbeta primers and 60 Vbeta primers were used for the PCR. Measured with immunoSEQ multiplex PCR; TCRdb has only the in-frame clones, and not every one. The sample includes about 120,000 clones, roughly 82% of them seen just once. This CDR3 contains 17 residues. In germline, CDR1 is LNHNV, CDR2 YYDKDF (reference sequence). V shed 2 bases, J shed 5 bases, and the junction held 11 bases outside the gene matches. The specimen was PBMCs. The sequence was obtained from a man aged 18 to 29 in good health and CMV-seropositive. The chain combines TRBV15 with TRBJ2-3; 9 bases are a match to TRBD2. CDR3 protein: CATSRNDAAGGQDTQYF. CDR3 bases: TGTGCCACCAGCAGAAACGATGCAGCGGGAGGTCAAGATACGCAGTATTTT.